This T cell receptor beta chain originates from a study of cytomegalovirus exposure and HLA in healthy donors. Study outcomes and limitations: Earlier analysis looked at TCR beta V segments, and most were productive about 90% or about 30% of the time. Association with HLA alleles at 0.05 false discovery rate was found for roughly 17,000 TCR beta sequences in a later analysis. Rare TCR sequences predominated, though certain public TCRs were found in many donors. Available immune exposure information covered CMV serostatus only.

After removal of 1 base from V and 3 bases from J, the junction contained 7 bases not matched to a gene. The CDR3 length is 16 residues. Germline CDR1 and CDR2: LNHDA and SQIVND (reference sequence). A multiplex PCR was run with 60 Vbeta primers and 13 Jbeta primers. TCRdb's table, derived via immunoSEQ multiplex PCR, lists solely in-frame clones and lacks some. The table has approximately 180,000 clones, around 90% seen once. With regard to this clone: Its antigen is undetermined.

J is TRBJ1-2 and V is TRBV19; 8 nucleotides match TRBD1. The sequence was collected from a woman between 18 and 29 years old in good health and CMV-seronegative. Specimen: PBMCs. CDR3 in amino acids: CASSIGGQGQHYGYTF. CDR3 DNA: TGTGCCAGTAGTATAGGCGGACAGGGTCAGCACTATGGCTACACCTTC.